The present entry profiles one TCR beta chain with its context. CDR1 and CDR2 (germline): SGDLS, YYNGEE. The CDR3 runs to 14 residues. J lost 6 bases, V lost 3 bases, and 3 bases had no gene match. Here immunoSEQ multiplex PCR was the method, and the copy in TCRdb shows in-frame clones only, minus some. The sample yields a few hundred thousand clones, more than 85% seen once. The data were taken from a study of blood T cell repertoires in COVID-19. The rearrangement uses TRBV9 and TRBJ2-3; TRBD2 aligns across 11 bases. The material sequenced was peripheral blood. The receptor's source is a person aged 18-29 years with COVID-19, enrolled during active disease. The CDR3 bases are TGTGCCAGCAGCGATAGCGGGAGGGCCGATACGCAGTATTTT. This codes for CASSDSGRADTQYF.